This T cell receptor beta chain was identified in a study of blood T cell repertoires in COVID-19. Overall study: There were acute and convalescent COVID-19 samples, and they came from the United States, Italy and Spain. Nucleic acid was either cDNA or gDNA, and it came from T cells, B-cell-depleted T cells, or PBMCs.

This CDR3 is 12 amino acids long. The germline V and J ends were trimmed by 6 bases and 6 bases, with 12 bases remaining between them. Original methodology: Quantification of nucleated cells was approximated via reference gene primer amplification. The table came from immunoSEQ multiplex PCR; TCRdb's copy has only in-frame clones and leaves some out. V, J and clone size were drawn from that table, and D and trimming were deduced from the DNA. The sample has over 450,000 clones; nearly 90% are singletons. Followed longitudinally, the Seattle patients had been enrolled during active infection. The TCR was taken from a man aged 18 to 35 with COVID-19, enrolled during active disease. The chain combines TRBV5-3 with TRBJ1-1; D is perhaps TRBD1 (5 bases). TRBV5-3 is marked as an open reading frame, function uncertain. The sequenced sample consisted of peripheral blood. The CDR3 DNA reads as TGTGCCAGAACGTGGCAGGGCGCTGAAGCTTTCTTT. It is translated as CARTWQGAEAFF.